This TCR beta chain was sequenced in a study of shared clonotypes between healthy human individuals. Study-wide context: Sampling drew on donors who were a couple of women and a few men aged 18 to 49.

Study-level results: Shared across a few donors were around 5% of the naive CD4 clonotypes. What naive subsets generally showed was a larger estimated richness than memory subsets showed.

Generated by immunoSEQ multiplex PCR, the TCRdb table keeps only in-frame clones and is missing some. Here the sample spans some 2.4 million clones, 93% being singletons. Concerning this clone itself: Its antigen is not known. This same CDR3 is encoded by further DNA sequences in the sample.

A CD45RA+ naive subset and a CD45RA-negative memory subset were split from CD4+ cells. CDR3 length equals 10 residues. The V gene's germline CDR1 is GTSNPN and CDR2 SVGIG (reference sequence). V shed 3 bases and J shed 3 bases, with 3 bases lying between them. The sequence was obtained from a man between 18 and 35 years old in good health. Some clones in this sample may be carry-over from other donors' samples. The sequenced material came from naive CD4+ T cells from PBMCs. Subset reported: CD45RA+ positively selected. The V call is TRBV30, the J call TRBJ2-7; D gene uncertain. The CDR3 DNA reads TGTGCCTGGAGCGACTACGAGCAGTACTTC. Protein: CAWSDYEQYF.